This record covers a single T cell receptor (beta chain). As yet, its antigen is unknown. Both TRBC1 and TRBC2 were covered by a beta constant-region primer of two equimolar oligonucleotides. Four rounds of PCR amplified the ligated cDNA using nested alpha and beta constant-region primers plus SP2. TCRdb independently ran MiXCR on the UMI-ligation and nested PCR reads; one entry per CDR3 protein. The sample consists of about 150,000 distinct CDR3 sequences, approximately 22% of them appearing once. This entry is derived from a study of naive and memory T cell subsets. Study findings and constraints: Naive repertoires, especially CD8, held a few larger clonotypes, possibly memory cells re-expressing CD45RA.

V was pared by 0 bases and J by 6 bases, with 2 bases of the junction left unmatched. The CDR3 contains 15 residues. CDR1 SGHTA and CDR2 FQGNSA come from the germline V gene. The chain employs TRBV7-2 and TRBJ2-4; 10 positions agree with TRBD2. The sequencing sample was made of naive CD4+ T cells from blood. The TCR comes from a human donor in good health. CDR3 protein: CASSLAPSGRNIQYF. DNA of the CDR3: TGTGCCAGCAGCTTAGCTCCTAGCGGGAGAAACATTCAGTACTTC.